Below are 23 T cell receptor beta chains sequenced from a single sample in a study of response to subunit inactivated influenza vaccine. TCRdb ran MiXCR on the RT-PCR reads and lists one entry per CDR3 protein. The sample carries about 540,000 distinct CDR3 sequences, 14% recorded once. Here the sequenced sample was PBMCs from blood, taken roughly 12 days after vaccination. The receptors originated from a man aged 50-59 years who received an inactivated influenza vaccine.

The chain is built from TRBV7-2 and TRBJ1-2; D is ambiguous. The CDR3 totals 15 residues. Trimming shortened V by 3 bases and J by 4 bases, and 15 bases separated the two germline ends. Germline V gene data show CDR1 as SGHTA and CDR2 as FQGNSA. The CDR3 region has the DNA TGTGCCAGCAGCTTCCATGGGTCAGCTGGCTATGGCTACACCTTC. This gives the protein CASSFHGSAGYGYTF.

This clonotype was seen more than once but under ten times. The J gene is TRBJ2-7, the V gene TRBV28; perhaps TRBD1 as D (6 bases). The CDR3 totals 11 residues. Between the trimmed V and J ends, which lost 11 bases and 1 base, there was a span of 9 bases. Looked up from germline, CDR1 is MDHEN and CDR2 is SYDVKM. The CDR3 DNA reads TGTGCCTCACAGGGTTCCTACGAGCAGTACTTC. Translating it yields CASQGSYEQYF. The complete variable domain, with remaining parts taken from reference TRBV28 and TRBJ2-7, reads DVKVTQSSRYLVKRTGEKVFLECVQDMDHENMFWYRQDPGLGLRLIYFSYDVKMKEKGDIPEGYSVSREKKERFSLILESASTNQTSMYLCASQGSYEQYFGPGTRLTVT.

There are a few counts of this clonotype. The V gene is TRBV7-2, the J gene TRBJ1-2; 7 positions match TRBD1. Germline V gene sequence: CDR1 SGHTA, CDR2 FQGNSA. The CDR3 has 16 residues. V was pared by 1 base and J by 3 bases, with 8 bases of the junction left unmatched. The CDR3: CASSLGVTTGYYGYTF. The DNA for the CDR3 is TGTGCCAGCAGCTTAGGCGTAACGACAGGGTACTATGGCTACACCTTC.

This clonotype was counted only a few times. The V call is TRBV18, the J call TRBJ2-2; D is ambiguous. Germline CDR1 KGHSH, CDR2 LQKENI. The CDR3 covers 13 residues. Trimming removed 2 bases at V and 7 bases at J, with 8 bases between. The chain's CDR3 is CASSPAMDGELFF. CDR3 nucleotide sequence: TGTGCCAGCTCACCAGCTATGGACGGGGAGCTGTTTTTT. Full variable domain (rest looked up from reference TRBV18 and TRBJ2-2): NAGVMQNPRHLVRRRGQEARLRCSPMKGHSHVYWYRQLPEEGLKFMVYLQKENIIDESGMPKERFSAEFPKEGPSILRIQQVVRGDSAAYFCASSPAMDGELFFGEGSRLTVL.

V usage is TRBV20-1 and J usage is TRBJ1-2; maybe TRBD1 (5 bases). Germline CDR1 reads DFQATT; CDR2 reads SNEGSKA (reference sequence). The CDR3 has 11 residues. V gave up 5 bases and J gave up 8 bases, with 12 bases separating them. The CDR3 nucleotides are TGCAGTGCTGCTTTGGGGGTGGGCTACACCTTC. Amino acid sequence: CSAALGVGYTF.

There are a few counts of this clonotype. The CDR3 protein is CASSPIRGLGGETQYF. Written as DNA, the CDR3 is TGTGCCAGCAGTCCCATCAGGGGGCTGGGAGGGGAGACCCAGTACTTC. The chain combines TRBV12-3 or TRBV12-4 with TRBJ2-5; D perhaps matches TRBD1 (8 bases). The ends were cut back, 5 bases at V and 5 bases at J, with 21 bases in the middle. The CDR3 is 16 residues long.

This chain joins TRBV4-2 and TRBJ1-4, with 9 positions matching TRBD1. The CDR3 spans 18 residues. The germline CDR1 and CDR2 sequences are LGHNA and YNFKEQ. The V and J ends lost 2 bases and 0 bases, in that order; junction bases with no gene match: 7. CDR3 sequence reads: CASSQKKGQGATNEKLFF. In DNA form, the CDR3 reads TGTGCCAGCAGCCAAAAAAAGGGACAGGGTGCAACTAATGAAAAACTGTTTTTT.

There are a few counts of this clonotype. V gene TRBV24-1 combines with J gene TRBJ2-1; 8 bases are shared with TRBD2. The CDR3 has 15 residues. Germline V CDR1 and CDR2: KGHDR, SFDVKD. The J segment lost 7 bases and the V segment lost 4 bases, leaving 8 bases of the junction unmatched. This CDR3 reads CATSEPAGARNEQFF. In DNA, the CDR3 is TGTGCCACCAGTGAGCCAGCGGGGGCCAGGAATGAGCAGTTCTTC.

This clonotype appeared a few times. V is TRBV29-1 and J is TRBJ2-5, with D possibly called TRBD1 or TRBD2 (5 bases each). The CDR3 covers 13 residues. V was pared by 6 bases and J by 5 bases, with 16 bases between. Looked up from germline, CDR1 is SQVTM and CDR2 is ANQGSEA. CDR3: CSVGESLWETQYF. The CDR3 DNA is TGCAGCGTGGGGGAATCCTTGTGGGAGACCCAGTACTTC.

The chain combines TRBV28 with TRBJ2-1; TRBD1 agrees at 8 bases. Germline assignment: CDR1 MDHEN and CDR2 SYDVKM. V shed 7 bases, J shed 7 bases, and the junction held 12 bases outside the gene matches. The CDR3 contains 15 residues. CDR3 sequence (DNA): TGTGCCAGCAAACTAGACAGGGGTGGGATGAATGAGCAGTTCTTC. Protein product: CASKLDRGGMNEQFF.

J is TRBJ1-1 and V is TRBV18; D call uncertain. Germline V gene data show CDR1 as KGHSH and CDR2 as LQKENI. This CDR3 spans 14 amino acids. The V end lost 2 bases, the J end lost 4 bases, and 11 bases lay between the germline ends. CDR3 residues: CASSPTLEVTEAFF. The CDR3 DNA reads TGTGCCAGCTCACCAACCTTAGAGGTCACTGAAGCTTTCTTT.

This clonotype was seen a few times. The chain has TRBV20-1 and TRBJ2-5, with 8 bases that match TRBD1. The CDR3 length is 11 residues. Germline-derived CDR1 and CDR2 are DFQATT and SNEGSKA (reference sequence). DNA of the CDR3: TGCAGAGGGACAGGCGGCGAGACCCAGTACTTC. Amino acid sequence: CRGTGGETQYF.

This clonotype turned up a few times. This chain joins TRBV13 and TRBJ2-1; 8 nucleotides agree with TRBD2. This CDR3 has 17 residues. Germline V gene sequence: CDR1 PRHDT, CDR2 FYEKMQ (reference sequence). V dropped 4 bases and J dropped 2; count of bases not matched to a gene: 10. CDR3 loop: CASSSNGAGETYNEQFF. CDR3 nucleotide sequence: TGTGCCAGCAGCTCAAATGGAGCGGGAGAGACCTACAATGAGCAGTTCTTC.

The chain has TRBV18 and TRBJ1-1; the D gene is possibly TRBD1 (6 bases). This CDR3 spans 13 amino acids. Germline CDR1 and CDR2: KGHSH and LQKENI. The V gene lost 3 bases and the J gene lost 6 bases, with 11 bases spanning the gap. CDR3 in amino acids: CASSPLRTAEAFF. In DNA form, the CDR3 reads TGTGCCAGCTCACCTCTTCGGACAGCTGAAGCTTTCTTT.

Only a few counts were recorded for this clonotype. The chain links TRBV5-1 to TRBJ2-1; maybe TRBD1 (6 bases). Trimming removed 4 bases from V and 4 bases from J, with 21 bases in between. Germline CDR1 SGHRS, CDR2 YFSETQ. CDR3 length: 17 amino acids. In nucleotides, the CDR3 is TGCGCCAGCAGCCTAACACGTCTGGGACACGAGTACAATGAGCAGTTCTTC. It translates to CASSLTRLGHEYNEQFF.

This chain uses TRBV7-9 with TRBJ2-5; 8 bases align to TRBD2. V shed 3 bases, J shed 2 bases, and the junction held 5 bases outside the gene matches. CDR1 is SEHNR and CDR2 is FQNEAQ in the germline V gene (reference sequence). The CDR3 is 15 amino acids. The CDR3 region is CASSFVAGLQETQYF. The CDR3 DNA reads TGTGCCAGCAGCTTCGTAGCGGGGTTACAAGAGACCCAGTACTTC.

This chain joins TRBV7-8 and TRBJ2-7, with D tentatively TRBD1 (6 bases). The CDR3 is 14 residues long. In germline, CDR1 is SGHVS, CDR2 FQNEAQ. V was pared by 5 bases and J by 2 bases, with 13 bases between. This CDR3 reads CASSPKRTAYEQYF. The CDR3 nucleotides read TGTGCCAGCAGCCCAAAACGGACAGCCTACGAGCAGTACTTC.

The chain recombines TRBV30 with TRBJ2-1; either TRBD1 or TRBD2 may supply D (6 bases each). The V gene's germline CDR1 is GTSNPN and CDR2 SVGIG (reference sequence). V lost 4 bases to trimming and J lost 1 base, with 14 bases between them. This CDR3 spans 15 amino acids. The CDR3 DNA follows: TGTGCCTGGACCCGAGGGGGGAGTTCCTACAATGAGCAGTTCTTC. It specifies CAWTRGGSSYNEQFF. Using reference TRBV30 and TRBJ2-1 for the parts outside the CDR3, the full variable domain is SQTIHQWPATLVQPVGSPLSLECTVEGTSNPNLYWYRQAAGRGLQLLFYSVGIGQISSEVPQNLSASRPQDRQFILSSKKLLLSDSGFYLCAWTRGGSSYNEQFFGPGTRLTVL.

CDR3 DNA sequence: TGTGCCAGCAGTCAATCTGAAGGCACCGGGGAGCTGTTTTTT. It yields the protein CASSQSEGTGELFF. V is TRBV6-1 and J is TRBJ2-2; D is undetermined. The CDR3 loop spans 14 amino acids. The V end was cut by 5 bases, the J end by 4 bases, with 11 bases between. Germline V gene data show CDR1 as MNHNS and CDR2 as SASEGT.

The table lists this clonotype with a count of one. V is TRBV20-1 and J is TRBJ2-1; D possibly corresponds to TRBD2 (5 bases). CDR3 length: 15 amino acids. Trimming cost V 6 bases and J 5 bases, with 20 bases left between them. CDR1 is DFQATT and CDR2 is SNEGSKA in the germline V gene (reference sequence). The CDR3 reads CSANSVRAKDNEQFF. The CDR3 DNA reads TGCAGTGCCAATAGCGTGAGGGCAAAAGACAATGAGCAGTTCTTC.

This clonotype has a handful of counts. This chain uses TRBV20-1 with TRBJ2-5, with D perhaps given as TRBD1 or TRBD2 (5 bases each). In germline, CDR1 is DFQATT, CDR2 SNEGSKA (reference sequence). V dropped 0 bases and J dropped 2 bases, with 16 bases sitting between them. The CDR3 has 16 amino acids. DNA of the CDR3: TGCAGTGCTAGAGAGTTTGGGGACCTTGTACAAGAGACCCAGTACTTC. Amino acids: CSAREFGDLVQETQYF.

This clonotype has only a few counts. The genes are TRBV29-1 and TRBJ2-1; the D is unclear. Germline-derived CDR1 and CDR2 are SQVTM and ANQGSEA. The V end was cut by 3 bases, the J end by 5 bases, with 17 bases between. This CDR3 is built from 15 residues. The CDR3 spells CSVEGLNLGNNEQFF. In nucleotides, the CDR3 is TGCAGCGTTGAGGGTCTCAACCTTGGAAACAATGAGCAGTTCTTC.

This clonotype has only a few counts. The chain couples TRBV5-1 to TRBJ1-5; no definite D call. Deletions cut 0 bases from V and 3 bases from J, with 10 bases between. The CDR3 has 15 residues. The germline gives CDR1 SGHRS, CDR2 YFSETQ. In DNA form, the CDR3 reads TGCGCCAGCAGCTTGGATCCAGGAATCAATCAGCCCCAGCATTTT. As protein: CASSLDPGINQPQHF.